The 23 T cell receptor beta chains below were found in one sample sequenced in a study of blood T cell repertoires in COVID-19. The table came from immunoSEQ multiplex PCR; TCRdb's copy has only in-frame clones and leaves some out. The data contain roughly 310,000 clones, approximately 88% of them singletons. Sequencing was done on a sample of peripheral blood. The receptors originated from a woman aged 45-60 years with active or convalescent COVID-19.

The chain carries TRBV6-2 or TRBV6-3 and TRBJ2-4; 7 nucleotides line up with TRBD2. In germline, CDR1 is MNHEY, CDR2 SVGEGT. V shed 2 bases, J shed 0 bases, and the junction held 1 base outside the gene matches. There are 15 residues in the CDR3. In DNA form, the CDR3 reads TGTGCCAGCAGTTACGGGACTATAGCCAAAAACATTCAGTACTTC. It encodes CASSYGTIAKNIQYF.

The chain couples TRBV19 to TRBJ1-2; 9 bases fit TRBD1. CDR1 and CDR2 (germline): LNHDA, SQIVND (reference sequence). V trimming: 5 bases; J trimming: 7 bases; junction bases outside the gene matches: 11. The CDR3 extends over 15 amino acids. The CDR3, as DNA: TGTGCCAGTAGTGTTGGACAGGGGATAAGGGGTGGCTACACCTTC. It translates to CASSVGQGIRGGYTF.

The J gene is TRBJ1-4, the V gene TRBV19; 8 bases map to TRBD1. The V and J ends lost 1 base and 7 bases, in that order; junction bases with no gene match: 2. The CDR3 runs to 14 residues. Germline lookup yields CDR1 LNHDA and CDR2 SQIVND (reference sequence). CDR3 bases: TGTGCCAGTAGTATAGCAGGGGGCAGTGAAAAACTGTTTTTT. It specifies CASSIAGGSEKLFF.

V usage is TRBV5-1 and J usage is TRBJ2-3; weak D call: TRBD2 (5 bases). The CDR3 has 14 amino acids. V was clipped by 0 bases and J by 1 base, with 6 bases between them. Germline V gives CDR1 SGHRS, CDR2 YFSETQ. The CDR3 nucleotides are TGCGCCAGCAGCTTGGTTAGCGGCACAGATACGCAGTATTTT. The encoded protein is CASSLVSGTDTQYF.

This clone was seen a few times. The V gene is TRBV6-4, the J gene TRBJ2-2, with D possibly matching TRBD2 (6 bases). V was pared by 0 bases and J by 0 bases, with 11 bases between. The CDR3 contains 17 residues. Germline CDR1 MRHNA, CDR2 SNTAGT. For the CDR3, the DNA is TGTGCCAGCAGTGACTCGGGGGGACCTGCGAACACCGGGGAGCTGTTTTTT. This sequence encodes CASSDSGGPANTGELFF.

The genes are TRBV3-1 (or the pseudogene TRBV3-2) and TRBJ1-4, with 8 bases lining up with TRBD1. The CDR3 consists of 16 residues. CDR1 is LGHDT and CDR2 is YNNKEL in the germline V gene (reference sequence). After removal of 2 bases from V and 5 bases from J, the junction contained 7 bases not matched to a gene. CDR3 in amino acids: CASSQRDRGFNEKLFF. In nucleotides, the CDR3 is TGTGCCAGCAGCCAACGAGACAGGGGATTCAATGAAAAACTGTTTTTT.

The chain combines TRBV4-1 with TRBJ2-3, with D unresolved. This CDR3 has 12 residues. Between the trimmed V and J ends, which lost 3 bases and 3 bases, there was a span of 4 bases. In germline, CDR1 is MGHRA, CDR2 YSYEKL. In DNA, the CDR3 is TGCGCCAGCAGCCATCAGACAGATACGCAGTATTTT. It codes for CASSHQTDTQYF.

This clone was recorded once. V and J are TRBV5-4 and TRBJ1-1; TRBD1 is a possible D gene (6 bases). Germline CDR1 and CDR2: SGHNT and YYREEE (reference sequence). The CDR3 is made up of 15 amino acids. V lost 7 bases and J lost 0, with 16 bases in between. The CDR3 here is CASSLGGGLNTEAFF. DNA for the CDR3: TGTGCCAGCTCTTTGGGCGGGGGGCTGAACACTGAAGCTTTCTTT.

V is TRBV6-5 and J is TRBJ1-2, with D tentatively TRBD1 (5 bases). CDR1 and CDR2 (germline): MNHEY, SVGAGI. This CDR3 is 14 amino acids long. V lost 4 bases to trimming and J lost 0 bases, with 9 bases between them. The DNA for the CDR3 is TGTGCCAGCAGTTCCCAGGACACTAACTATGGCTACACCTTC. Its translation: CASSSQDTNYGYTF.

J is TRBJ2-5 and V is TRBV7-2, with TRBD2 matching over 7 bases. The CDR3 loop spans 15 amino acids. The germline V gene has CDR1 SGHTA and CDR2 FQGNSA. The V gene end was trimmed by 4 bases and the J gene end by 5 bases; junction bases not matched to a gene: 10. The CDR3 sequence: CASSWTRGSGETQYF. CDR3 in DNA: TGTGCCAGCAGCTGGACGCGGGGGTCAGGGGAGACCCAGTACTTC.

The V call is TRBV9, the J call TRBJ2-1; TRBD2 is a possible D gene (5 bases). V was cut by 6 bases and J by 0 bases, with 10 bases left in between. CDR3 length equals 14 residues. Germline V CDR1 and CDR2: SGDLS, YYNGEE. The CDR3 is CASNPGSSYNEQFF. CDR3 DNA sequence: TGTGCCAGCAACCCGGGGAGCTCCTACAATGAGCAGTTCTTC.

This chain links TRBV9 with TRBJ2-5, with 10 bases matching TRBD2. The CDR3 runs to 14 residues. After removal of 2 bases from V and 7 bases from J, the junction contained 5 bases not matched to a gene. CDR1 is SGDLS, CDR2 YYNGEE, per germline. CDR3 amino acids: CASSVSGGLGTQYF. The DNA of the CDR3 is TGTGCCAGCAGCGTTAGCGGGGGGTTAGGGACCCAGTACTTC.

The rearrangement uses TRBV2 and TRBJ1-6; 7 bases align to TRBD1. The length of the CDR3 is 15 residues. Germline-derived CDR1 and CDR2 are SNHLY and FYNNEI. J gave up 8 bases and V 6 bases, and 10 bases lay outside the gene matches. DNA of the CDR3: TGTGCCAGCAGCCCTAGGGGGACAGTCGATTCACCCCTCCACTTT. It is translated as CASSPRGTVDSPLHF.

The rearrangement uses TRBV12-5 and TRBJ2-7; D is unresolved. Germline V lookup: CDR1 LGHNT, CDR2 FRNRAP. The CDR3 has 13 amino acids. V was cut by 3 bases and J by 6 bases, with 12 bases left in between. CDR3 in amino acids: CASGLTVAGEQYF. The CDR3 DNA reads as TGTGCTAGTGGTTTAACAGTGGCCGGCGAGCAGTACTTC.

The chain is built from TRBV6-2 or TRBV6-3 and TRBJ2-6; TRBD1 matches at 8 bases. From germline, CDR1 is MNHEY and CDR2 SVGEGT. V lost 2 bases, J lost 0 bases, and 12 bases stayed unmatched. The CDR3 runs to 20 residues. The CDR3 sequence is CASSYRGTGEFSSGANVLTF. CDR3 nucleotide sequence: TGTGCCAGCAGTTACAGAGGGACAGGTGAATTTAGCTCTGGGGCCAACGTCCTGACTTTC.

This rearrangement joins TRBV25-1 to TRBJ1-1; D gene ambiguous. Trimming removed 2 bases from V and 6 bases from J, with 7 bases in between. Germline CDR1 MGHDK, CDR2 SYGVNS. The CDR3 runs 12 residues. The CDR3 nucleotides read TGTGCCAGCAGTGAAATCGGTCCTGAAGCTTTCTTT. Its protein product is CASSEIGPEAFF. Full variable domain (missing parts from reference TRBV25-1 and TRBJ1-1): EADIYQTPRYLVIGTGKKITLECSQTMGHDKMYWYQQDPGMELHLIHYSYGVNSTEKGDLSSESTVSRIRTEHFPLTLESARPSHTSQYLCASSEIGPEAFFGQGTRLTVV.

The chain couples TRBV6-2 or TRBV6-3 to TRBJ1-1; D is uncertain. With 5 bases removed from V and 1 base from J, the gap between germline ends came to 14 bases. Germline-derived CDR1 and CDR2 are MNHEY and SVGEGT. The CDR3 consists of 15 residues. The CDR3 spells CASSRTRASNTEAFF. The CDR3 DNA reads TGTGCCAGCAGTCGGACGCGGGCCTCGAACACTGAAGCTTTCTTT.

The rearrangement links TRBV27 to TRBJ1-5; 7 positions agree with TRBD1. V lost 6 bases, J lost 1 base, and 6 bases stayed unmatched. Germline V gene data show CDR1 as MNHEY and CDR2 as SMNVEV (reference sequence). The CDR3 sequence is 15 residues long. The CDR3 DNA sequence: TGTGCCAGCAGAGAGGGGGCTTGGAGCAATCAGCCCCAGCATTTT. Translated: CASREGAWSNQPQHF.

The V call is TRBV30, the J call TRBJ1-1; tentatively, D is TRBD1 (5 bases). Germline V lookup: CDR1 GTSNPN, CDR2 SVGIG (reference sequence). The CDR3 is made up of 16 amino acids. The germline V and J ends were trimmed by 2 bases and 2 bases, with 18 bases remaining between them. CDR3: CAWSKGHSFPNTEAFF. The CDR3 region has the DNA TGTGCCTGGAGTAAAGGACATAGCTTCCCAAACACTGAAGCTTTCTTT.

This sequence joins TRBV7-9 and TRBJ2-2, with 9 bases identical to TRBD1. Germline CDR1 is SEHNR and CDR2 is FQNEAQ (reference sequence). J gave up 6 bases and V 5 bases, and 10 bases lay outside the gene matches. This CDR3 comprises 16 residues. CDR3 nucleotides: TGTGCCAGCAGCCCCGGGACAGGGCCCCCCGCCGGGGAGCTGTTTTTT. It codes for CASSPGTGPPAGELFF.

The CDR3 bases are TGTGCCAGCAGCTATAGCATATCAACGGCCCTACAAGAGACCCAGTACTTC. Protein product: CASSYSISTALQETQYF. The V and J genes are TRBV7-6 and TRBJ2-5; no clear D gene. V lost 4 bases and J 2 bases, leaving 20 bases between the germline ends. CDR3 length: 17 residues. Germline V lookup: CDR1 SGHVS, CDR2 FNYEAQ.

This clone was observed a single time. This chain uses TRBV9 with TRBJ2-1, with 11 bases matching TRBD2. Germline CDR1 reads SGDLS; CDR2 reads YYNGEE. The trim removed 4 bases at V and 7 bases at J, leaving 4 bases unmatched. CDR3 size: 14 residues. CDR3 sequence reads: CASSRLAGLNEQFF. In DNA form, the CDR3 reads TGTGCCAGCAGCCGACTAGCGGGGTTGAATGAGCAGTTCTTC.

This chain connects TRBV4-2 to TRBJ2-7; 8 bases align to TRBD2. This CDR3 is 14 amino acids long. Germline V gene sequence: CDR1 LGHNA, CDR2 YNFKEQ. The V gene end was trimmed by 1 base and the J gene end by 3 bases; junction bases not matched to a gene: 2. CDR3 amino acids: CASSQVLADYEQYF. The CDR3 bases are TGTGCCAGCAGCCAAGTACTAGCGGACTACGAGCAGTACTTC.